Listed below are T cell receptor beta chains from one sample, sequenced in a study of blood T cell repertoires in COVID-19. Method: immunoSEQ multiplex PCR; TCRdb's copy keeps in-frame clones and lacks some. The table has some 74,000 clones, roughly 88% seen once. The sequenced material came from peripheral blood. The source of these receptors is a woman aged 80 or over with acute or convalescent COVID-19. The CDR3 runs from the conserved cysteine through the conserved F or W. A D gene is named only where the DNA matches it firmly. Expanded clones are given a class, and other clones once, few, many or no size at all.

j_call clone_size d_call v_call cdr3_nt cdr3_aa
TRBJ2-3 NA NA TRBV5-1 TGCGCCAGCAGTGTAGCCCAGTTCACAGATACGCAGTATTTT CASSVAQFTDTQYF
TRBJ1-5 NA TRBD1 TRBV19 TGTGCCAGTAGCATAGGGGGCAGTGGGGACTCGTCCCAGCATTTT CASSIGGSGDSSQHF
TRBJ2-3 once TRBD2 TRBV6-1 TGTGCCAGCAGTGAAGCCGGGACTAGCGGTTCCGCTAGCACAGATACGCAGTATTTT CASSEAGTSGSASTDTQYF
TRBJ2-2 NA NA TRBV6-6 TGTGCCGGGTCGGACAAGAACACCGGGGAGCTGTTTTTT CAGSDKNTGELFF
TRBJ1-5 NA NA TRBV19 TGTGCCGGGGGGGGGCAGTCTAGCAATCAGCCCCAGCATTTT CAGGGQSSNQPQHF
TRBJ1-5 NA TRBD1 TRBV7-9 TGTGCCAGCAACGGACAGGTCAATCAGCCCCAGCATTTT CASNGQVNQPQHF
TRBJ1-2 NA TRBD1 TRBV5-1 TGCGCCAGCAGCTTGGGACAGGGGTTTGGCTACACCTTC CASSLGQGFGYTF
TRBJ1-2 once NA TRBV3-1/TRBV3-2 TGTGCCAGCAGCCAAGTCGGGAGCTATGGCTACACCTTC CASSQVGSYGYTF
TRBJ1-1 NA NA TRBV6-4 TGTGCCAGCAGCAACCAAGGGGGGGCAGCTTTCTTT CASSNQGGAAFF
TRBJ2-7 NA NA TRBV25-1 TGTGCCAGCGGTAAGACAGACTCCTACGAGCAGTACTTC CASGKTDSYEQYF
TRBJ1-1 NA NA TRBV2 TGTGCCAGCACCAAAACCGCGGGCAGGGGGAACACTGAAGCTTTCTTT CASTKTAGRGNTEAFF
TRBJ1-3 NA NA TRBV28 TGTGCCAGCAGTTCGGGAGCTGGAAACACCATATATTTT CASSSGAGNTIYF
TRBJ2-3 once TRBD2 TRBV5-1 TGCGCCAGCAGCTCTCGACCCTCTACTAGCGGGTATAGCACAGATACGCAGTATTTT CASSSRPSTSGYSTDTQYF
TRBJ2-7 NA TRBD1 TRBV6-5 TGTGCCAGCAGGAGGACAGGCTACGAGCAGTACTTC CASRRTGYEQYF
TRBJ2-2 NA TRBD1 TRBV7-8 TGTGCCAGCAGCCCCCGACAGGGTTCCTCGACGAACACCGGGGAGCTGTTTTTT CASSPRQGSSTNTGELFF
TRBJ1-2 NA NA TRBV6-1 TGTGCCAGCAGTGAAGTATCAGGGGCCGGCTACACCTTC CASSEVSGAGYTF
TRBJ2-7 NA NA TRBV6-5 TGTGCCAGCAGGACTCTGGGAGATTCTTCCTACGAGCAGTACTTC CASRTLGDSSYEQYF
TRBJ1-2 NA NA TRBV6-5 TGTGCCAGCGGCGGTTTCTATGGCTACACCTTC CASGGFYGYTF
TRBJ2-5 once NA TRBV5-4 TGTGCCAGCAGCTTGGTTGGTAGGGGGTATGAGACCCAGTACTTC CASSLVGRGYETQYF
TRBJ2-3 NA TRBD2 TRBV7-9 TGTGCCAGCGGACAGAGTGGGGGCGGGGGGGATACGCAGTATTTT CASGQSGGGGDTQYF
TRBJ1-5 NA NA TRBV19 TGTGCCAGTAGTATAATCGGGGGGGGCGGTCAGCCCCAGCATTTT CASSIIGGGGQPQHF
TRBJ2-3 NA TRBD1 TRBV5-1 TGCGCCAGCAGCTTGACGCCAACACAGGGGGCGAATAAGGATACGCAGTATTTT CASSLTPTQGANKDTQYF
TRBJ1-2 NA TRBD1 TRBV4-2 TGTGCCAGCAGCCAAGAGTTGGGACAGGGGGCGTTGGGCTATGGCTACACCTTC CASSQELGQGALGYGYTF
TRBJ2-2 once NA TRBV3-1/TRBV3-2 TGTGCCAGCAGCCAACTAACCACCGGGGAGCTGTTTTTT CASSQLTTGELFF
TRBJ1-5 NA TRBD1 TRBV7-2 TGTGCCAGCAGCTTAGTAGGGGGCGGGAATCAGCCCCAGCATTTT CASSLVGGGNQPQHF
TRBJ1-4 NA TRBD1 TRBV28 TGTGCCGGGAGGACAGGGGATGAAAAACTGTTTTTT CAGRTGDEKLFF
TRBJ1-2 NA NA TRBV7-2 TGTGCCAGCAGCCCCCTACTCGGGACTGCCCTGGGCTACACCTTC CASSPLLGTALGYTF
TRBJ2-2 NA TRBD2 TRBV19 TGTGCCAGTAGTATAGTCGGGGGGGTCCTTACCGGGGAGCTGTTTTTT CASSIVGGVLTGELFF
TRBJ1-6 NA TRBD1 TRBV7-3 TGTGCCAGCAGCCCCCAGGGGGATTCACCCCTCCACTTT CASSPQGDSPLHF
TRBJ2-6 NA TRBD1 TRBV10-3 TGTGCCATCAGTGCCCGGGGCGGGACAGGCTCTGGGGCCAACGTCCTGACTTTC CAISARGGTGSGANVLTF
TRBJ2-1 NA TRBD2 TRBV7-8 TGTGCCAGCAGCGCTACTAGCGGGAGGGCGCTAGGTGAGCAGTTCTTC CASSATSGRALGEQFF
TRBJ1-1 once NA TRBV5-6 TGTGCCAGCAGCTTTTTGGGCCCCCGAGGGAGGACTGAAGCTTTCTTT CASSFLGPRGRTEAFF
TRBJ1-1 once NA TRBV7-2 TGTGCCAGCAGCCGCGAGGGAGGGAACACTGAAGCTTTCTTT CASSREGGNTEAFF
TRBJ1-2 NA NA TRBV12-3/TRBV12-4 TGTGCCAGCAGTTTACGGGGGGAAGGTGGCTACACCTTC CASSLRGEGGYTF
TRBJ1-2 NA NA TRBV3-1/TRBV3-2 TGTGCCAGCAGCCCCTTCGTCGGGACATCGGATGGCTACACCTTC CASSPFVGTSDGYTF
TRBJ1-3 NA NA TRBV4-1 TGCGCCAGCAGCCAAGTGCAGGGAAACACCATATATTTT CASSQVQGNTIYF
TRBJ1-5 NA TRBD1 TRBV30 TGTGCCTGGAGTGTTGGACAGGGACCACAGCCCCAGCATTTT CAWSVGQGPQPQHF
TRBJ1-1 NA TRBD1 TRBV2 TGTGCCAGCAGTGTTCGGGCAGGGGGCACTGAAGCTTTCTTT CASSVRAGGTEAFF
TRBJ2-7 NA TRBD1 TRBV19 TGTGCCAGTAGTACAGGGACAGGGTGGAGCGAGCAGTACTTC CASSTGTGWSEQYF
TRBJ1-2 NA TRBD1 TRBV19 TGTGCCAGTACTGACGACAGGGTATATGGCTACACCTTC CASTDDRVYGYTF
TRBJ2-2 NA NA TRBV11-2 TGTGCCAGCAGCTTAGAGCCAGGGACCGGGGAGCTGTTTTTT CASSLEPGTGELFF
TRBJ1-1 NA TRBD1 TRBV13 TGTGCCAGCAGCAGATTGGGACAGGGAACTGAAGCTTTCTTT CASSRLGQGTEAFF
TRBJ2-7 NA TRBD1 TRBV2 TGTGCCAGCAGTTGGACAGGGCCCTACGAGCAGTACTTC CASSWTGPYEQYF
TRBJ2-4 once NA TRBV20-1 TGCAGTGCTAGACAGGGGCACATTCAGTACTTC CSARQGHIQYF
TRBJ1-6 NA TRBD1 TRBV6-5 TGTGCCAGCAGCAACGGGGGACAGACGAATTCACCCCTCCACTTT CASSNGGQTNSPLHF
TRBJ1-2 NA NA TRBV5-4 TGTGCCAGCAGCTTGCCTGGGCAGGAAGGGGGTGGCTACACCTTC CASSLPGQEGGGYTF
TRBJ2-2 NA TRBD1 TRBV28 TGTGCCAGCACCCAAGGGGACAGGGTTAACACCGGGGAGCTGTTTTTT CASTQGDRVNTGELFF
TRBJ1-1 NA NA TRBV2 TGTGCCAGCAGTGAAAGGGCGGAGGCCCAAGCTTTCTTT CASSERAEAQAFF
TRBJ2-1 NA NA TRBV30 TGTGCCTGGCAGGGGATAACATACAATGAGCAGTTCTTC CAWQGITYNEQFF
TRBJ2-7 few TRBD1 TRBV29-1 TGCAGCGGTGGACAGGGGTTTCCCTACGAGCAGTACTTC CSGGQGFPYEQYF
TRBJ1-2 NA NA TRBV19 TGTGCCAGTACGCAGGGGATGTGGTATGGCTACACCTTC CASTQGMWYGYTF
TRBJ2-7 NA TRBD1 TRBV3-1/TRBV3-2 TGTGCCAGCAGCCATGTCGGGACAGGAGGCTCCTACGAGCAGTACTTC CASSHVGTGGSYEQYF
TRBJ1-4 NA TRBD1 TRBV3-1/TRBV3-2 TGTGCCAGCGGCAGACAGGGTACGGAACTGTTTTTT CASGRQGTELFF
TRBJ1-1 once NA TRBV5-1 TGCGCCAGCAGCCCTAACCTAAGAAACACTGAAGCTTTCTTT CASSPNLRNTEAFF